The 11 T cell receptor beta chains listed next were all sequenced from one sample in a study of cytotoxic CD8 clonotypes in ibrutinib-treated CLL. Libraries were prepared by immunoSEQ multiplex PCR; TCRdb keeps only in-frame clonotypes and omits some of them. The data contain about 160,000 clones, roughly 80% of them singletons. The material was PBMCs, obtained after 12 months of ibrutinib treatment. These receptors came from a human donor with chronic lymphocytic leukemia.

This clone was detected only a few times. The chain carries TRBV6-5 and TRBJ2-7; D possibly corresponds to TRBD1 (6 bases). The CDR3 is made up of 15 amino acids. V lost 0 bases, J lost 4 bases, and 13 bases lay in between. The germline gives CDR1 MNHEY, CDR2 SVGAGI. CDR3 sequence reads: CASSYSALGAYEQYF. The DNA of the CDR3 is TGTGCCAGCAGTTACTCGGCCTTGGGGGCATACGAGCAGTACTTC.

The chain employs TRBV7-2 and TRBJ2-7; 10 bases line up with TRBD2. Trimming took 0 bases from V and 4 from J; bases not matched to a gene: 6. This CDR3 comprises 16 residues. Germline lookup yields CDR1 SGHTA and CDR2 FQGNSA. The CDR3 sequence: CASSLAASGGVYEQYF. As DNA, the CDR3 is TGTGCCAGCAGCTTAGCGGCCAGCGGGGGGGTTTACGAGCAGTACTTC.

The chain links TRBV7-9 to TRBJ1-4, with TRBD1 identical over 9 bases. The CDR3 runs 15 residues. From germline, CDR1 is SEHNR and CDR2 FQNEAQ (reference sequence). The V gene end was trimmed by 5 bases and the J gene end by 8 bases; junction bases not matched to a gene: 9. The CDR3 DNA reads as TGTGCCAGCAGCACACAGGGGGCTGTAGGGGAAAAACTGTTTTTT. It is translated as CASSTQGAVGEKLFF.

This chain links TRBV15 with TRBJ2-3; D possibly corresponds to TRBD2 (7 bases). Trimming left V 5 bases short and J 9 bases short, with 18 bases between. The CDR3 covers 14 residues. Looked up from germline, CDR1 is LNHNV and CDR2 is YYDKDF (reference sequence). CDR3 bases: TGTGCCACCAGCGGTCAAGGGGGGGGAGGCACGCAGTATTTT. Translated: CATSGQGGGGTQYF. Looking up the rest from reference TRBV15 and TRBJ2-3 gives the full variable domain: DAMVIQNPRYQVTQFGKPVTLSCSQTLNHNVMYWYQQKSSQAPKLLFHYYDKDFNNEADTPDNFQSRRPNTSFCFLDIRSPGLGDTAMYLCATSGQGGGGTQYFGPGTRLTVL.

The rearrangement uses TRBV28 and TRBJ2-1; possibly TRBD2 for D (7 bases). The CDR3 sequence is 14 residues long. Germline loops: CDR1 MDHEN, CDR2 SYDVKM. The V end was cut by 4 bases, the J end by 5 bases, with 12 bases between. CDR3 sequence: CASSSSGTHNEQFF. DNA of the CDR3: TGTGCCAGCAGTTCAAGCGGGACACACAATGAGCAGTTCTTC.

The CDR3 loop reads CASRDLQELFF. Written as DNA, the CDR3 is TGTGCCAGCAGGGACCTACAGGAGCTGTTTTTT. The chain is built from TRBV6-1 and TRBJ2-2; D is undetermined. V was pared by 6 bases and J by 10 bases, with 9 bases between. The germline gives CDR1 MNHNS, CDR2 SASEGT. This CDR3 has 11 amino acids.

This rearrangement joins TRBV2 to TRBJ2-5, with D tentatively TRBD1 (5 bases). Germline values: CDR1 SNHLY, CDR2 FYNNEI. The ends were cut back, 4 bases at V and 4 bases at J, with 13 bases in the middle. The CDR3 contains 14 residues. CDR3 DNA sequence: TGTGCCAGCAGTGGACTCTCCCAGGGAGAGACCCAGTACTTC. Amino acid sequence: CASSGLSQGETQYF.

This clone appeared a single time. J is TRBJ2-2 and V is TRBV5-1; D is perhaps TRBD2 (6 bases). Germline lookup yields CDR1 SGHRS and CDR2 YFSETQ. The CDR3 contains 17 residues. Trimming shortened V by 7 bases and J by 3 bases, and 22 bases separated the two germline ends. CDR3 sequence: CASAPGRGSGDTGELFF. The CDR3 coding sequence is TGCGCCAGCGCTCCTGGGCGGGGTAGTGGGGACACCGGGGAGCTGTTTTTT.

V usage is TRBV19 and J usage is TRBJ2-1; D could derive from TRBD1 or TRBD2 (5 bases each). CDR1 LNHDA and CDR2 SQIVND come from the germline V gene (reference sequence). The V and J ends lost 4 bases and 4 bases respectively, with 17 bases between them. CDR3 length equals 16 residues. Written as DNA, the CDR3 is TGTGCCAGTAGTACCGACTACCGGGACGGTTACAATGAGCAGTTCTTC. This gives the protein CASSTDYRDGYNEQFF. The full variable domain, completed using reference TRBV19 and TRBJ2-1, is DGGITQSPKYLFRKEGQNVTLSCEQNLNHDAMYWYRQDPGQGLRLIYYSQIVNDFQKGDIAEGYSVSREKKESFPLTVTSAQKNPTAFYLCASSTDYRDGYNEQFFGPGTRLTVL.

The CDR3 nucleotides read TGTGCCAGCAGCCGTTCCGGGACATCAGATACGCAGTATTTT. Its protein product is CASSRSGTSDTQYF. The chain joins TRBV7-9 to TRBJ2-3; D possibly corresponds to TRBD1 (6 bases). The CDR3 covers 14 residues. The V end lost 5 bases, the J end lost 4 bases, and 13 bases lay between the germline ends. Germline-derived CDR1 and CDR2 are SEHNR and FQNEAQ (reference sequence).

CDR3 DNA sequence: TGTGCCAGCAGCGTAGAGGGGGATGGGCTAGCAGGAGATACGCAGTATTTT. Its translation: CASSVEGDGLAGDTQYF. The V gene is TRBV9, the J gene TRBJ2-3; possibly TRBD1 for D (6 bases). The CDR3 is 17 amino acids. Germline CDR1 is SGDLS and CDR2 is YYNGEE. Trimming left V 0 bases short and J 5 bases short, with 19 bases between.